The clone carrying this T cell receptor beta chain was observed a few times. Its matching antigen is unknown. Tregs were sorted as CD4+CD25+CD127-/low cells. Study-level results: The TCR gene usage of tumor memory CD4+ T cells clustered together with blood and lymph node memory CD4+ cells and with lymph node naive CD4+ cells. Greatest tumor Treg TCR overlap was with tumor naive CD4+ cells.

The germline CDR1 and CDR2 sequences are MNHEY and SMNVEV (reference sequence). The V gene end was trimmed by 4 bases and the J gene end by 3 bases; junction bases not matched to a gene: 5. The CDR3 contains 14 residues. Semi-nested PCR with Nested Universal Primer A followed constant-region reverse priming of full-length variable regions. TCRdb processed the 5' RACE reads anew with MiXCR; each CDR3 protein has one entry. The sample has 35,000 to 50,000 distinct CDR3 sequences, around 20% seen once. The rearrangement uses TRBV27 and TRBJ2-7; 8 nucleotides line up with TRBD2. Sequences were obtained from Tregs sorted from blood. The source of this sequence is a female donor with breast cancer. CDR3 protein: CASSSGLASYEQYF. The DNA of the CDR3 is TGTGCCAGCAGTTCTGGACTAGCTAGCTACGAGCAGTACTTC.